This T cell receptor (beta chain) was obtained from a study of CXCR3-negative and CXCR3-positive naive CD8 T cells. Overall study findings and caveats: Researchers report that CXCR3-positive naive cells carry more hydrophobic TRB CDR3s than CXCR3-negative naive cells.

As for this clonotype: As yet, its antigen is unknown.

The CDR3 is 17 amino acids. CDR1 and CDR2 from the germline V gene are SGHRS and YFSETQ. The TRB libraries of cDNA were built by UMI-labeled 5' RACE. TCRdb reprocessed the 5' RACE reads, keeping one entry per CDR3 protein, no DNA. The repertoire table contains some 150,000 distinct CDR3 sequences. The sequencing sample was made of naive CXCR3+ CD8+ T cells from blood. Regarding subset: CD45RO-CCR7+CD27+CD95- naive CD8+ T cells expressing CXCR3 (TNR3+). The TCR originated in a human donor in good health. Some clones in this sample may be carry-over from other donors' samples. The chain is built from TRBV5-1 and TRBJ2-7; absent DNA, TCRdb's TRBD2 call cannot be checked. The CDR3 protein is CASSLGGSGRNPYEQYF.